This T cell receptor beta chain was identified during a study of shared clonotypes between healthy human individuals. Study details: Donors had three CD4 naive, three CD4 memory, two CD8 naive and one CD8 memory plate apiece. Study observations and caveats: Generation probabilities were higher for clonotypes shared across all four sorted-subset donors than for unshared ones.

The assay was immunoSEQ multiplex PCR, and TCRdb's table has in-frame clones only and misses some. Here the sample spans more than 600,000 clones, about 90% being singletons. Concerning this clone itself: The antigen is unknown.

Naive CD8 populations comprised CD45RO-negative cells positively selected for CCR7, excluding terminally differentiated effector memory CD45RA+ cells. The CDR3 is made up of 13 amino acids. The J segment lost 6 bases and the V segment lost 7 bases, leaving 6 bases of the junction unmatched. CDR1 is MGHRA, CDR2 YSYEKL, per germline. The origin of this receptor is a young man in good health. Material: naive CD8+ T cells sorted from blood. The chain combines TRBV4-1 with TRBJ2-7, with 10 nucleotides matching TRBD2. DNA for the CDR3: TGCGCCAGCACCCAGCGGGAGGGCCTCGAGCAGTACTTC. Translation: CASTQREGLEQYF.